The rows below give T cell receptor beta chains drawn from one sample of a study of siplizumab effects on memory and regulatory T cells. The method was immunoSEQ multiplex PCR; TCRdb's version includes in-frame clones alone and lacks a portion of them. The table lists around 100,000 clones, about 90% of them singletons. Sequenced material: CD4+ T cells sorted from blood. The receptors stem from a human donor in good health. Both conserved end residues are part of each CDR3. A D gene is named only where the DNA matches it firmly. The size of a clone is reported for some rows only, either as once, few or many, or as a class for expanded clones.

>once|TRBV9|NA|TRBJ2-3
TGTGCCAGCAGCACCTTGGATACGCAGTATTTT
CASSTLDTQYF
>NA|TRBV5-4|NA|TRBJ1-6
TGTGCCAGCAGCTTGGACAAACGGGGTTCCTCACCCCTCCACTTT
CASSLDKRGSSPLHF
>NA|TRBV30|NA|TRBJ1-1
TGTGCCTGGAGTTCCGGCGGGACCACTGAAGCTTTCTTT
CAWSSGGTTEAFF
>NA|TRBV4-2|TRBD2|TRBJ2-7
TGTGCCAGCAGCCCCCGGGGAGGGTTGAACGAGCAGTACTTC
CASSPRGGLNEQYF
>NA|TRBV2|NA|TRBJ1-2
TGTGCCAGCTTTTCGAACTATGGCTACACCTTC
CASFSNYGYTF
>NA|TRBV5-1|TRBD1|TRBJ1-1
TGCGCCAGCAGCGCAGGACAGGGGGCCTGGGACACTGAAGCTTTCTTT
CASSAGQGAWDTEAFF
>NA|TRBV25-1|NA|TRBJ1-4
TGTGCCAGCAGTGGGTCGCGGGGGGGGCTAGAAAAACTGTTTTTT
CASSGSRGGLEKLFF
>NA|TRBV6-5|NA|TRBJ1-5
TGTGCCACCCAAAAATCCAGGGTCCTTGGGCCCCAGCATTTT
CATQKSRVLGPQHF
>NA|TRBV19|NA|TRBJ2-7
TGTGCCAGTAGTATTGAGAAAACCGAGCAGTACTTC
CASSIEKTEQYF
>NA|TRBV19|TRBD1|TRBJ2-3
TGTGCCAGTAGTATGACAGGGGGCAAAACAGATACGCAGTATTTT
CASSMTGGKTDTQYF